This TCR beta chain is drawn from a study of T cells in Graves' hyperthyroidism and ophthalmopathy. Study findings and constraints: The model identified upcoming ophthalmopathy a median approximately six months ahead of onset. Stable hyperthyroidism was separated from ophthalmopathy by a model based on 13 V-J features.

Each ophthalmopathy patient scored at least 3 on the Clinical Activity Score and at least 4 on NOSPECS grade, with duration under 3 months. Diagnoses rested on clinical symptoms, serum thyroxine and TRAb, thyroid ultrasound and orbital computed tomography. In this sample, this clonotype turned up many times. The antigen is unknown. Germline V gene data show CDR1 as MNHNS and CDR2 as SASEGT. The CDR3 contains 13 residues. V was trimmed by 6 bases and J by 5 bases, leaving 11 bases between them. Amplification yielded TCR beta CDR3 regions, with RNA transcripts as the source. First-round RT-PCR targeting the TCR CDR3 was performed with the HTBI primer set. One entry per CDR3 protein results from TCRdb running MiXCR on the multiplex PCR reads. Here the sample spans 450,000 to 550,000 distinct CDR3 sequences, around a quarter being singletons.

What was sequenced was blood. The chain carries TRBV6-1 and TRBJ1-5; D is undetermined. The sequence derives from a woman in her thirties with Graves' ophthalmopathy. The CDR3 bases are TGTGCCAGCAGAATACAGATCGATCAGCCCCAGCATTTT. Translated: CASRIQIDQPQHF.